This TCR beta chain was documented in a study of blood T cell repertoires in COVID-19. About the research overall: COVID-19 samples collected from the United States, Italy and Spain covered acute and convalescent phases. The analysed material was cDNA or gDNA that came from T cells, B-cell-depleted T cells, or PBMCs.

Some clones are missing from TCRdb's copy, which holds only in-frame ones; the method was immunoSEQ multiplex PCR. Of 100,000 or so clones detected, more than 75% appear once; the ten largest clones hold about 13%. The receptor was isolated from a human donor in a cohort sampled during active COVID-19. The sequenced sample consisted of peripheral blood.

The CDR3: CASSDPLAFEQFF. The CDR3 DNA follows: TGTGCCAGCAGTGATCCCCTAGCTTTTGAGCAGTTCTTC. The J gene is TRBJ2-1, the V gene TRBV2, with D perhaps matching TRBD2 (5 bases). Trimming cost V 3 bases and J 9 bases, with 12 bases left between them. The V gene's germline CDR1 is SNHLY and CDR2 FYNNEI. The CDR3 covers 13 residues.